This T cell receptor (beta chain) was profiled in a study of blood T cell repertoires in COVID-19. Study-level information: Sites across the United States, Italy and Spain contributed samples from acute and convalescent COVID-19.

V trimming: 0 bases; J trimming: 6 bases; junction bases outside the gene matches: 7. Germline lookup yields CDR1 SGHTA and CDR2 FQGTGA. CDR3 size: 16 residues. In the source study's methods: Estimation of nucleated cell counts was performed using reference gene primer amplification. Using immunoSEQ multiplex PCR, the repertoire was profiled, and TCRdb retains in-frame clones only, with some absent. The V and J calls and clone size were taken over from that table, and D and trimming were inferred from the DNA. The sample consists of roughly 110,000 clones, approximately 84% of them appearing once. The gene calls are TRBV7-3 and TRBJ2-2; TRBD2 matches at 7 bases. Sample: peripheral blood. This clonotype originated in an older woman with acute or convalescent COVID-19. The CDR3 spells CASSLTGGSKAGELFF. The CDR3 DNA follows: TGTGCCAGCAGCTTAACTGGCGGGAGTAAGGCCGGGGAGCTGTTTTTT.